Below, 20 T cell receptor beta chains from the same sample are listed, as sequenced in a study of T cell changes during pregnancy in multiple sclerosis. Produced via immunoSEQ multiplex PCR; TCRdb's table is partial and in-frame only. Of over 55,000 clones listed, roughly nine tenths are singletons. Specimen: peripheral blood, collected in the first trimester of pregnancy. These receptors were collected from a female donor with multiple sclerosis, enrolled in a pregnancy study.

The chain couples TRBV10-3 to TRBJ1-3; a possible D gene is TRBD1 (6 bases). V was shortened by 3 bases and J by 0 bases, with 9 bases between the two germline ends. The CDR3 is 15 residues long. Germline loops: CDR1 ENHRY, CDR2 SYGVKD. CDR3 amino acids: CAISDGQSSGNTIYF. The CDR3 DNA reads as TGTGCCATCAGTGACGGACAGAGCTCTGGAAACACCATATATTTT.

This clone appeared once. The chain recombines TRBV5-1 with TRBJ2-3, with D perhaps matching TRBD1 (5 bases). Trimming shortened V by 0 bases and J by 2 bases, and 10 bases separated the two germline ends. The germline gives CDR1 SGHRS, CDR2 YFSETQ. The CDR3 length is 15 residues. The CDR3 region is CASSLEGQFTDTQYF. Written as DNA, the CDR3 is TGCGCCAGCAGCTTGGAGGGGCAGTTCACAGATACGCAGTATTTT. The full variable domain, in which reference TRBV5-1 and TRBJ2-3 provide the parts outside the CDR3, is KAGVTQTPRYLIKTRGQQVTLSCSPISGHRSVSWYQQTPGQGLQFLFEYFSETQRNKGNFPGRFSGRQFSNSRSEMNVSTLELGDSALYLCASSLEGQFTDTQYFGPGTRLTVL.

This chain uses TRBV19 with TRBJ1-1, with 7 bases lining up with TRBD1. The V and J ends lost 5 bases and 0 bases, in that order; junction bases with no gene match: 3. The germline CDR1 and CDR2 sequences are LNHDA and SQIVND (reference sequence). The CDR3 contains 14 residues. The CDR3 nucleotides are TGTGCCAGTAGTCTGACAGGGTTGAACACTGAAGCTTTCTTT. Amino acids: CASSLTGLNTEAFF.

The chain uses TRBV7-2 and TRBJ1-1; no definite D call. Germline CDR1 reads SGHTA; CDR2 reads FQGNSA. This CDR3 is 13 amino acids long. The V and J ends lost 1 base and 12 bases respectively, with 15 bases between them. The CDR3 reads CASSLVLSGKSFF. The CDR3 region has the DNA TGTGCCAGCAGCTTAGTCTTGTCGGGGAAGTCTTTCTTT.

This clone showed up just a few times. The J gene is TRBJ2-3, the V gene TRBV19; 9 bases are a match to TRBD2. V was clipped by 4 bases and J by 3 bases; unmatched bases: 8. Germline V gene sequence: CDR1 LNHDA, CDR2 SQIVND (reference sequence). CDR3 length: 16 amino acids. Here the CDR3 DNA reads TGTGCCAGTAGTACCCTTAGCGGGAGAAGGACAGATACGCAGTATTTT. This translates into CASSTLSGRRTDTQYF.

The chain recombines TRBV2 with TRBJ1-1; D is ambiguous. The ends were cut back, 10 bases at V and 2 bases at J, with 17 bases in the middle. The germline gives CDR1 SNHLY, CDR2 FYNNEI. The CDR3 contains 14 residues. For the CDR3, the DNA is TGTGCCACAGGAGGTAGGGCGGGAAACACTGAAGCTTTCTTT. Its protein is CATGGRAGNTEAFF.

The rearrangement links TRBV11-1 to TRBJ2-7, with D possibly matching TRBD2 (6 bases). V was shortened by 5 bases and J by 6 bases, with 17 bases between the two germline ends. CDR1 and CDR2 (germline): SGHAT, FQDESV (reference sequence). This CDR3 contains 14 residues. This CDR3 is CASSPIGGWREQYF. DNA for the CDR3: TGTGCCAGCAGCCCGATCGGGGGTTGGCGCGAGCAGTACTTC.

J is TRBJ1-3 and V is TRBV5-1; TRBD1 matches at 7 bases. Germline CDR1 SGHRS, CDR2 YFSETQ. V trimming: 0 bases; J trimming: 2 bases; junction bases outside the gene matches: 5. The CDR3 is 16 amino acids. The CDR3 nucleotides are TGCGCCAGCAGCTTGGTGGAGGGGGCAGCTGGAAACACCATATATTTT. Translation: CASSLVEGAAGNTIYF.

This clone is a singleton in its sample. This chain links TRBV7-9 with TRBJ2-1, with D perhaps TRBD1 (6 bases). The CDR3 is 13 residues long. Germline V gene lookup returns CDR1 SEHNR and CDR2 FQNEAQ (reference sequence). V shed 5 bases and J shed 7 bases, with 12 bases lying between them. The CDR3 coding sequence is TGTGCCAGCAGCCTGGACAGTCGAAATGAGCAGTTCTTC. It translates to CASSLDSRNEQFF. The complete variable domain, with remaining parts taken from reference TRBV7-9 and TRBJ2-1, reads DTGVSQNPRHKITKRGQNVTFRCDPISEHNRLYWYRQTLGQGPEFLTYFQNEAQLEKSRLLSDRFSAERPKGSFSTLEIQRTEQGDSAMYLCASSLDSRNEQFFGPGTRLTVL.

The chain uses TRBV6-5 and TRBJ1-5, with a possible D match to TRBD1 (6 bases). Germline CDR1 and CDR2: MNHEY and SVGAGI. Trimming took off 10 bases at V and 5 bases at J, with 15 bases between the two ends. This CDR3 is 13 amino acids long. CDR3 sequence reads: CAIGQSRHQPQHF. The CDR3 DNA sequence: TGTGCCATAGGACAGTCTCGGCATCAGCCCCAGCATTTT.

This chain links TRBV6-1 with TRBJ1-1; TRBD1 agrees at 10 bases. The ends lost 1 base at V and 1 base at J; junction bases unmatched: 0. CDR1 is MNHNS, CDR2 SASEGT, per germline. This CDR3 contains 15 residues. The CDR3 DNA sequence: TGTGCCAGCAGTGAAGGACAGGGGGCGAACACTGAAGCTTTCTTT. Encoded protein: CASSEGQGANTEAFF.

The genes are TRBV2 and TRBJ1-1; unclear D gene. Trimming removed 7 bases at V and 3 bases at J, with 12 bases between. The CDR3 consists of 13 residues. The germline V gene encodes CDR1 SNHLY and CDR2 FYNNEI. CDR3 sequence: CASNLGEDTEAFF. The DNA of the CDR3 is TGTGCCAGCAATCTCGGGGAGGACACTGAAGCTTTCTTT.

V and J are TRBV5-8 and TRBJ1-5; TRBD1 matches at 8 bases. Germline loops: CDR1 SGHTS, CDR2 YDEGEE. The V gene end was trimmed by 5 bases and the J gene end by 2 bases; junction bases not matched to a gene: 9. This CDR3 has 16 amino acids. In nucleotides, the CDR3 is TGTGCCAGCAGTCCCGGACAGGGAGGTGGCAATCAGCCCCAGCATTTT. Protein: CASSPGQGGGNQPQHF.

The J gene is TRBJ2-3, the V gene TRBV6-8; 9 bases fit TRBD2. The V segment lost 6 bases and the J segment 0 bases; nucleotides outside the gene matches: 10. The CDR3 is 17 residues long. CDR1 is MNHGY, CDR2 SAAAGT, per germline. The CDR3 protein is CASSLGTSLPSTDTQYF. CDR3 DNA sequence: TGTGCCAGCAGCCTCGGGACTAGCCTACCTAGCACAGATACGCAGTATTTT.

This clone was seen once. The chain joins TRBV19 to TRBJ1-3; D remains unclear. V dropped 2 bases and J dropped 0 bases, with 8 bases sitting between them. The CDR3 loop spans 15 amino acids. Germline assignment: CDR1 LNHDA and CDR2 SQIVND (reference sequence). CDR3 loop: CASSISGVSGNTIYF. DNA of the CDR3: TGTGCCAGTAGTATATCGGGAGTCTCTGGAAACACCATATATTTT.

The CDR3 sequence: CASSLQRSNYGYTF. CDR3 coding DNA: TGTGCCAGCAGCCTTCAGCGATCTAACTATGGCTACACCTTC. The chain is built from TRBV7-2 and TRBJ1-2; D is ambiguous. The CDR3 contains 14 residues. The V and J ends lost 5 bases and 0 bases respectively, with 10 bases between them. Germline CDR1 and CDR2: SGHTA and FQGNSA.

The chain uses TRBV18 and TRBJ1-5; D uncertain. V dropped 5 bases and J dropped 5 bases, with 7 bases sitting between them. Germline V gene data show CDR1 as KGHSH and CDR2 as LQKENI. This CDR3 is built from 12 residues. The CDR3 region is CASSTVDQPQHF. In nucleotides, the CDR3 is TGTGCCAGCTCAACGGTAGATCAGCCCCAGCATTTT.

The J gene is TRBJ2-5, the V gene TRBV18; TRBD2 agrees at 9 bases. CDR1 and CDR2 from the germline V gene are KGHSH and LQKENI. With 1 base clipped from V and 6 bases from J, the junction kept 6 bases outside the gene matches. CDR3 length equals 15 residues. CDR3 bases: TGTGCCAGCTCACCACTAGCGGGAGTCGTTAAGACCCAGTACTTC. Its protein product is CASSPLAGVVKTQYF.

V and J are TRBV7-9 and TRBJ1-1, with 7 nucleotides matching TRBD1. Germline V lookup: CDR1 SEHNR, CDR2 FQNEAQ (reference sequence). V shed 5 bases and J 1 base; nucleotides not matched to a gene: 4. The CDR3 length is 14 residues. CDR3 coding DNA: TGTGCCAGCAGCCCGGGACAGACGAACACTGAAGCTTTCTTT. Protein product: CASSPGQTNTEAFF. Looking up the rest from reference TRBV7-9 and TRBJ1-1 gives the full variable domain: DTGVSQNPRHKITKRGQNVTFRCDPISEHNRLYWYRQTLGQGPEFLTYFQNEAQLEKSRLLSDRFSAERPKGSFSTLEIQRTEQGDSAMYLCASSPGQTNTEAFFGQGTRLTVV.

CDR3 DNA sequence: TGTGCCAGCAGTTTAGGTGGGGTAGGGGTAGTGCATTTT. Protein product: CASSLGGVGVVHF. This sequence joins TRBV27 and TRBJ1-5; D may be TRBD1 (5 bases). CDR1 is MNHEY, CDR2 SMNVEV, per germline (reference sequence). Trimming removed 2 bases at V and 15 bases at J, with 17 bases between. This CDR3 is built from 13 residues.